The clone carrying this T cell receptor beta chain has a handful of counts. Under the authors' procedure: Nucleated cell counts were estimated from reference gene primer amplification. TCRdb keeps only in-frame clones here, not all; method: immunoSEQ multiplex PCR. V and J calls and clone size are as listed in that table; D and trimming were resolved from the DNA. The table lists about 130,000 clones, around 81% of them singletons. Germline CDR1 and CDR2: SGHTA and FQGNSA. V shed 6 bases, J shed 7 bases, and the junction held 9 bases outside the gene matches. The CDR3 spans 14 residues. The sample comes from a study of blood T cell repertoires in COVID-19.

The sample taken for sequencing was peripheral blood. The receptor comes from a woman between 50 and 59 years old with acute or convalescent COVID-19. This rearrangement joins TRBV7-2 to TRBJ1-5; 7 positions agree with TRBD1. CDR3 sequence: CASSRPGGEQPQHF. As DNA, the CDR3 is TGTGCCAGCAGTCGGCCAGGGGGAGAGCAGCCCCAGCATTTT. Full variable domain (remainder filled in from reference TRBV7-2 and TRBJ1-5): GAGVSQSPSNKVTEKGKDVELRCDPISGHTALYWYRQSLGQGLEFLIYFQGNSAPDKSGLPSDRFSAERTGGSVSTLTIQRTQQEDSAVYLCASSRPGGEQPQHFGDGTRLSIL.